One and the same sample provided the 15 T cell receptor beta chains below, sequenced in a study of blood T cell repertoires in COVID-19. TCRdb's copy holds only in-frame clones and misses some; the assay was immunoSEQ multiplex PCR. The data show around 150,000 clones, 86% seen once. The sequenced sample consisted of peripheral blood. The receptors originated from a man between 65 and 85 years old with acute or convalescent COVID-19.

The chain carries TRBV28 and TRBJ2-3; 7 bases fit TRBD2. The CDR3 consists of 13 residues. CDR1 is MDHEN, CDR2 SYDVKM, per germline. V lost 6 bases and J lost 3; bases outside the gene matches: 3. CDR3 nucleotides: TGTGCCAGCAGCCAGGGAGGGACAGATACGCAGTATTTT. Its protein is CASSQGGTDTQYF.

J is TRBJ2-3 and V is TRBV11-1, with TRBD1 matching over 9 bases. Germline CDR1 reads SGHAT; CDR2 reads FQDESV (reference sequence). CDR3 length: 14 residues. The V gene end was trimmed by 10 bases and the J gene end by 3 bases; junction bases not matched to a gene: 8. CDR3 DNA sequence: TGTGCCACCCGGGGGACAGGGAATACAGATACGCAGTATTTT. Its protein is CATRGTGNTDTQYF. Together with reference TRBV11-1 and TRBJ2-3, the CDR3 gives the full variable domain: EAEVAQSPRYKITEKSQAVAFWCDPISGHATLYWYRQILGQGPELLVQFQDESVVDDSQLPKDRFSAERLKGVDSTLKIQPAELGDSAMYLCATRGTGNTDTQYFGPGTRLTVL.

The CDR3 bases are TGTGCCAGCAGTCTATTGGCGGGACAGGAAGCTTTCTTT. Its translation: CASSLLAGQEAFF. The gene calls are TRBV12-3 or TRBV12-4 and TRBJ1-1; TRBD1 matches 7 bases. J gave up 8 bases and V 5 bases, and 8 bases lay outside the gene matches. The CDR3 loop spans 13 amino acids.

The J gene is TRBJ1-4, the V gene TRBV2; 8 nucleotides match TRBD1. The length of the CDR3 is 15 residues. The germline gives CDR1 SNHLY, CDR2 FYNNEI. J gave up 3 bases and V 6 bases, and 6 bases lay outside the gene matches. The DNA of the CDR3 is TGTGCCAGCAGGCAGGGGGCGCTTGCTAATGAAAAACTGTTTTTT. Translation gives CASRQGALANEKLFF.

The V and J genes are TRBV21-1 and TRBJ2-2; TRBD2, the table's D call, lacks a check against the DNA. TRBV21-1 is a recognized pseudogene. There are 17 residues in the CDR3. CDR3 sequence reads: CASSNGLAGVVTGELFF. CDR3 in DNA: TGTGCCAGCAGCAATGGGCTAGCGGGAGTCGTCACCGGGGAGCTGTTTTTT.

This clone appeared a single time. The CDR3 DNA sequence: TGTGCCTGGACAAGCGGACTAGCGGGGGGATACAATGAGCAGTTCTTC. It specifies CAWTSGLAGGYNEQFF. J is TRBJ2-1 and V is TRBV30, with TRBD2 matching 14 bases. After removal of 4 bases from V and 4 bases from J, the junction contained 6 bases not matched to a gene. CDR1 and CDR2 from the germline V gene are GTSNPN and SVGIG (reference sequence). The CDR3 covers 16 residues.

Comment on this clone: Other DNA sequences from this sample encode an identical CDR3 as well. The chain links TRBV28 to TRBJ1-4; D unresolved. The V end was cut by 1 base, the J end by 2 bases, with 11 bases between. In germline, CDR1 is MDHEN, CDR2 SYDVKM. The CDR3 runs 16 residues. The CDR3: CASSLFSGTTNEKLFF. In DNA, the CDR3 is TGTGCCAGCAGTTTATTTTCGGGTACGACTAATGAAAAACTGTTTTTT.

The rearrangement uses TRBV11-2 and TRBJ1-5, with TRBD1 matching over 8 bases. Germline CDR1 reads SGHAT; CDR2 reads FQNNGV. V was pared by 5 bases and J by 5 bases, with 5 bases of the junction left unmatched. The CDR3 covers 14 residues. This CDR3 reads CASSRGQGYQPQHF. The DNA of the CDR3 is TGTGCCAGCAGCCGAGGACAGGGATATCAGCCCCAGCATTTT.

This chain's CDR3 is CSAHDRPQSTQYF. The CDR3 DNA follows: TGCAGCGCCCATGACAGGCCCCAGAGTACGCAGTATTTT. The rearrangement uses TRBV29-1 and TRBJ2-3, with D perhaps TRBD1 (6 bases). The ends were cut back, 7 bases at V and 8 bases at J, with 19 bases in the middle. This CDR3 is 13 amino acids long. Germline V gene data show CDR1 as SQVTM and CDR2 as ANQGSEA.

This chain connects TRBV6-1 to TRBJ2-7; TRBD2 aligns across 7 bases. The germline CDR1 and CDR2 sequences are MNHNS and SASEGT. The junction had 7 bases not matched to a gene; V was cut back by 7 bases and J by 1 base. The CDR3 is 14 residues long. CDR3 residues: CASTPASGSYEQYF. The CDR3 DNA follows: TGTGCCAGCACCCCGGCTAGCGGTTCCTACGAGCAGTACTTC.

The CDR3 protein is CASSLRDKPPAEQYF. The DNA of the CDR3 is TGTGCCAGCAGCCTCCGGGACAAACCACCCGCCGAGCAGTACTTC. This chain links TRBV9 with TRBJ2-7, with D possibly TRBD1 on 6 matching bases. Trimming cost V 4 bases and J 6 bases, with 20 bases left between them. CDR3 length: 15 amino acids. Germline loops: CDR1 SGDLS, CDR2 YYNGEE.

The table lists this clone with a count of one. Mismatch with germline at one junction end may stem from a read error. This chain connects TRBV28 to TRBJ1-1; the D is unclear. The CDR3 is 12 residues long. Germline lookup yields CDR1 MDHEN and CDR2 SYDVKM. CDR3 bases: TGTGCCAGCATAACGGGGAACGCTGAAGCTTTCTTT. This encodes CASITGNAEAFF.

A few counts support this clone. The rearrangement uses TRBV27 and TRBJ2-5, with 11 bases lining up with TRBD2. Germline assignment: CDR1 MNHEY and CDR2 SMNVEV (reference sequence). The length of the CDR3 is 15 residues. With V trimmed by 0 bases and J by 6 bases, 3 bases remained unmatched. Written as DNA, the CDR3 is TGTGCCAGCAGTTTATCACTAGCGGGAGTAAAGACCCAGTACTTC. Amino acid sequence: CASSLSLAGVKTQYF.

This rearrangement joins TRBV24-1 to TRBJ2-3; 14 positions match TRBD2. Germline CDR1 is KGHDR and CDR2 is SFDVKD. The CDR3 loop spans 15 amino acids. The V gene end was trimmed by 4 bases and the J gene end by 10 bases; junction bases not matched to a gene: 6. CDR3 DNA: TGTGCCACCAGTGACTCGGGACTAGCGGGAGAGTCGCAGTATTTT. Its translation: CATSDSGLAGESQYF.

This chain uses TRBV7-9 with TRBJ2-1; 12 bases line up with TRBD1. Germline loops: CDR1 SEHNR, CDR2 FQNEAQ (reference sequence). Unmatched junction bases numbered 13, after V lost 2 bases and J lost 8 bases. CDR3 length: 18 residues. CDR3 region: CASSLIVTTGTGGDEQFF. The CDR3 DNA reads TGTGCCAGCAGCTTAATCGTTACGACCGGGACAGGGGGCGATGAGCAGTTCTTC.